The source of this T cell receptor (beta chain) is a study of T cells in localized non-small cell lung cancer. Germline loops: CDR1 SSHAT, CDR2 FNYEAQ (reference sequence). The CDR3 has 15 amino acids. Measured with immunoSEQ multiplex PCR; TCRdb has only the in-frame clones, and not every one. The sample has 60,000 to 75,000 clones, roughly four fifths seen once. Study conclusions and caveats: Adjacent lung had a median around 60 of the 100 largest tumor clones. Peak T cell clonality was found in uninvolved adjacent lung, exceeding tumor. Overall survival was longer when the density of T cells in the blood was higher. Heterogeneity remains possible because sequencing was limited to only one tumor region.

With respect to this clone: Its target is not known. One junction end disagrees with the germline gene, perhaps due to a read error.

The specimen was PBMCs, collected before any cancer treatment. The TCR was taken from a man aged 35 to 70 with stage II lung adenocarcinoma. The rearrangement joins TRBV7-7 to TRBJ2-7; TRBD1 is a possible D gene (5 bases). The CDR3 sequence is CASSVGWGTPYEQYF. CDR3 in DNA: TGTGCTAGCAGCGTGGGATGGGGCACCCCCTACGAGCAGTACTTC.